The 18 T cell receptor beta chains in this list originate from one sample, sequenced in a study of blood T cells in healthy people across ages. The second PCR ran roughly 6 to 11 cycles with a sample-barcoded 5' primer and J-beta primers. TCRdb reprocessed the 5' RACE reads via MiXCR and lists one record per CDR3 protein. The top ten hold roughly 3.7% of the sample, which has fewer than 800,000 distinct CDR3 sequences, under 25% seen once. The sequenced sample was blood. The receptor set was obtained from a man between 65 and 79 years old in good health.

The V gene is TRBV28, the J gene TRBJ1-5; D is perhaps TRBD1 (6 bases). This CDR3 region has 15 residues. With 6 bases removed from V and 1 base from J, the gap between germline ends came to 13 bases. Germline values: CDR1 MDHEN, CDR2 SYDVKM. This CDR3 reads CASRLGGSSNQPQHF. The CDR3 DNA sequence: TGTGCCAGCAGATTAGGGGGGTCGAGCAATCAGCCCCAGCATTTT.

V is TRBV20-1 and J is TRBJ2-3, with D perhaps matching TRBD1 (5 bases). Deletions cut 2 bases from V and 2 bases from J, with 11 bases between. CDR1 is DFQATT, CDR2 SNEGSKA, per germline (reference sequence). The CDR3 is 14 amino acids. The CDR3 spells CSARPDTTTDTQYF. CDR3 DNA sequence: TGCAGTGCTAGACCGGACACCACCACAGATACGCAGTATTTT.

This sequence joins TRBV6-6 and TRBJ2-5; D may be TRBD2 (6 bases). The DNA matches TRBJ2-1 better at its end, which makes the J call doubtful. The CDR3 totals 14 residues. The germline V gene has CDR1 MNHNY and CDR2 SVGAGI (reference sequence). The CDR3 DNA sequence: TGTGCCAGCAGTCCAGCGGGCAACTACAATGAGCAGTTCTTC. This encodes CASSPAGNYNEQFF.

In its sample, this clonotype was seen a few times. V is TRBV3-1 and J is TRBJ2-5, with D hard to call. The J call may be faulty, since TRBJ2-1 better matches the DNA end. The germline CDR1 and CDR2 sequences are LGHDT and YNNKEL (reference sequence). The CDR3 covers 14 residues. CDR3 residues: CASSQIDTSNEQFF. In DNA form, the CDR3 reads TGTGCCAGCAGCCAGATCGACACCAGCAATGAGCAGTTCTTC.

The chain carries TRBV7-2 and TRBJ1-6; 9 bases align to TRBD1. Germline values: CDR1 SGHTA, CDR2 FQGNSA. The CDR3 is 15 residues long. Trimming cost V 4 bases and J 11 bases; bases outside gene matches: 9. The CDR3 sequence: CASSSRDRDLPPLHF. The CDR3 DNA sequence: TGTGCCAGCAGCTCCAGGGACAGGGACCTACCACCCCTCCACTTT.

The rearrangement uses TRBV4-3 and TRBJ2-3; 9 bases are shared with TRBD2. J gave up 2 bases and V 0 bases, and 3 bases lay outside the gene matches. The V gene's germline CDR1 is LGHNA and CDR2 YSLEER. CDR3 length: 16 residues. DNA for the CDR3: TGCGCCAGCAGCCAAGAGAGCGGGGGGTACACAGATACGCAGTATTTT. It translates to CASSQESGGYTDTQYF.

This clonotype has a handful of counts. The CDR3 nucleotides are TGTGCCAGCAGCCTAGACAGAGATGGGGATCTCTATGGCTACACCTTC. Encoded protein: CASSLDRDGDLYGYTF. The chain employs TRBV7-9 and TRBJ1-2; TRBD1 is a possible D gene (5 bases). CDR1 and CDR2 (germline): SEHNR, FQNEAQ (reference sequence). The CDR3 totals 16 residues. V lost 5 bases and J 4 bases, leaving 20 bases between the germline ends.

The table lists this clonotype with a few counts. This chain connects TRBV2 to TRBJ1-4; D is unclear. Germline CDR1 SNHLY, CDR2 FYNNEI. CDR3 size: 13 residues. Trimming removed 5 bases from V and 4 bases from J, with 8 bases in between. CDR3 loop: CASSLGYNEKLFF. CDR3 bases: TGTGCCAGCAGTCTCGGTTATAATGAAAAACTGTTTTTT.

This chain links TRBV7-3 with TRBJ2-1, with D possibly TRBD2 on 6 matching bases. The germline CDR1 and CDR2 sequences are SGHTA and FQGTGA. Trimming took 1 base from V and 7 from J, leaving 14 bases between them. This CDR3 is 15 amino acids long. The chain's CDR3 is CASSLRGTRGNEQFF. CDR3 coding DNA: TGTGCCAGCAGCTTAAGGGGGACTCGAGGGAATGAGCAGTTCTTC.

This clonotype has just a few counts. The J gene is TRBJ2-7, the V gene TRBV5-1, with TRBD2 matching over 7 bases. This CDR3 comprises 15 residues. After removal of 3 bases from V and 1 base from J, the junction contained 7 bases not matched to a gene. From germline, CDR1 is SGHRS and CDR2 YFSETQ. The CDR3 here is CASSWTPGGSYEQYF. Here the CDR3 DNA reads TGCGCCAGCAGCTGGACCCCCGGGGGGTCCTACGAGCAGTACTTC.

The chain employs TRBV2 and TRBJ2-2, with D perhaps matching TRBD1 (6 bases). CDR1 SNHLY and CDR2 FYNNEI come from the germline V gene. The CDR3 loop spans 15 amino acids. Trimming pared 6 bases from V and 0 bases from J, leaving 11 bases between. The CDR3 region is CASRAGTSNTGELFF. CDR3 bases: TGTGCCAGCAGGGCCGGGACATCGAACACCGGGGAGCTGTTTTTT.

This clonotype was counted a few times. The rearrangement uses TRBV3-1 and TRBJ2-5; D is possibly TRBD2 (5 bases). The CDR3 totals 13 residues. Germline V CDR1 and CDR2: LGHDT, YNNKEL (reference sequence). V was trimmed by 5 bases and J by 4 bases, leaving 11 bases between them. The CDR3 loop is CASSYGVGETQYF. Here the CDR3 DNA reads TGTGCCAGCAGCTACGGGGTCGGAGAGACCCAGTACTTC.

Ten or more counts support this clonotype. The chain links TRBV14 to TRBJ2-7; D may be TRBD2 (5 bases). The germline V gene encodes CDR1 SGHDN and CDR2 FVKESK. Trimming took off 4 bases at V and 3 bases at J, with 10 bases between the two ends. This CDR3 has 13 amino acids. The CDR3 sequence: CASSLSGYYEQYF. Written as DNA, the CDR3 is TGTGCCAGCAGCCTCTCGGGGTACTACGAGCAGTACTTC.

The CDR3 loop reads CASSFRSGARGLGNTEAFF. In DNA, the CDR3 is TGTGCCAGCAGTTTTCGATCAGGGGCGCGAGGCCTTGGGAACACTGAAGCTTTCTTT. The V and J genes are TRBV6-5 and TRBJ1-1, with a weak D call TRBD1 (6 bases). The germline CDR1 and CDR2 sequences are MNHEY and SVGAGI. Trimming cost V 4 bases and J 1 base, with 25 bases left between them. The CDR3 loop spans 19 amino acids.

This clonotype was seen many times. The chain couples TRBV10-3 to TRBJ1-6, with D possibly being TRBD1 (6 bases). In germline, CDR1 is ENHRY, CDR2 SYGVKD. With 2 bases removed from V and 7 bases from J, the gap between germline ends came to 15 bases. The CDR3 extends over 16 amino acids. The CDR3 reads CAISEIAGGANSPLHF. The CDR3 DNA follows: TGTGCCATCAGTGAGATAGCGGGGGGCGCAAATTCACCCCTCCACTTT.

The rearrangement uses TRBV6-1 and TRBJ1-5; D perhaps matches TRBD1 (6 bases). Germline values: CDR1 MNHNS, CDR2 SASEGT. There are 16 residues in the CDR3. Trimming shortened V by 6 bases and J by 5 bases, and 20 bases separated the two germline ends. DNA of the CDR3: TGTGCCAGCAGCGATTTCTCTTACAGGGCAGATCAGCCCCAGCATTTT. It codes for CASSDFSYRADQPQHF.

Ten or more counts support this clonotype. Compared with germline, one end of the junction differs, possibly owing to a read error. The chain links TRBV18 to TRBJ2-5; perhaps TRBD1 as D (5 bases). From germline, CDR1 is KGHSH and CDR2 LQKENI. This CDR3 comprises 15 residues. The CDR3 region is CASSPPPGLQETQYF. CDR3 DNA sequence: TGTGCCAGCTCCCCACCTCCAGGGTTGCAAGAGACCCAGTACTTC.

This clonotype was counted many times. The chain links TRBV7-9 to TRBJ2-1; 10 nucleotides line up with TRBD1. CDR1 SEHNR and CDR2 FQNEAQ come from the germline V gene (reference sequence). After removal of 6 bases from V and 5 bases from J, the junction contained 10 bases not matched to a gene. The length of the CDR3 is 16 residues. CDR3 residues: CASRLRGTGVHNEQFF. Here the CDR3 DNA reads TGTGCCAGCAGATTGCGAGGGACAGGGGTCCACAATGAGCAGTTCTTC. The full variable domain, its missing parts supplied by reference TRBV7-9 and TRBJ2-1, is DTGVSQNPRHKITKRGQNVTFRCDPISEHNRLYWYRQTLGQGPEFLTYFQNEAQLEKSRLLSDRFSAERPKGSFSTLEIQRTEQGDSAMYLCASRLRGTGVHNEQFFGPGTRLTVL.